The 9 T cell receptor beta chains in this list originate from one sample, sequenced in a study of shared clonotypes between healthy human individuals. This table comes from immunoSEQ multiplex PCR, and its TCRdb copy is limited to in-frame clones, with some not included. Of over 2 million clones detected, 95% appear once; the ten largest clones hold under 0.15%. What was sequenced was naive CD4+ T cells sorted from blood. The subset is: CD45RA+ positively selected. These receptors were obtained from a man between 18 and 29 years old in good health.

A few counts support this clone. The CDR3 loop reads CASRDETGSYEQYF. CDR3 sequence (DNA): TGTGCCAGCAGGGACGAGACAGGGTCCTACGAGCAGTACTTC. V usage is TRBV25-1 and J usage is TRBJ2-5; 7 nucleotides line up with TRBD1. The DNA end lines up better with TRBJ2-7; the J call may be wrong. The CDR3 loop spans 14 amino acids. Looked up from germline, CDR1 is MGHDK and CDR2 is SYGVNS.

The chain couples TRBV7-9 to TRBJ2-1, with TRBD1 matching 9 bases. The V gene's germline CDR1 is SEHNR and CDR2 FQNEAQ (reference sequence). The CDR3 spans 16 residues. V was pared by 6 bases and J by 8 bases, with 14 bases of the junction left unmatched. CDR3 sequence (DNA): TGTGCCAGCAGATCCACTCCGGGACAGGGTGTGCATGAGCAGTTCTTC. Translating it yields CASRSTPGQGVHEQFF.

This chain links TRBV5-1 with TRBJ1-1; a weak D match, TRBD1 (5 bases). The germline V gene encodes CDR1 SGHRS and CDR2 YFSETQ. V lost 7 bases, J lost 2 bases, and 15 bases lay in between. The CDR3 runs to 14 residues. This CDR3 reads CASAGTSGNTEAFF. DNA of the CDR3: TGCGCCAGCGCCGGGACCTCAGGTAACACTGAAGCTTTCTTT.

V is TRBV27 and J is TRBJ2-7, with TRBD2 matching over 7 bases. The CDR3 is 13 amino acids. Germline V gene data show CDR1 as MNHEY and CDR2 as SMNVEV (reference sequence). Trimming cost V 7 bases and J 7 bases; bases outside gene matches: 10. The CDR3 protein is CASNVTSDREQYF. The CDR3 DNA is TGTGCCAGCAACGTCACTAGCGATCGGGAGCAGTACTTC.

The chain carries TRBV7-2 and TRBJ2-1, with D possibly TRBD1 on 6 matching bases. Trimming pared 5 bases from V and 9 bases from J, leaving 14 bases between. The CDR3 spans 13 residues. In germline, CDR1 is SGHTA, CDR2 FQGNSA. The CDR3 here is CASSPSRGTEQFF. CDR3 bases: TGTGCCAGCAGCCCTAGCAGGGGCACTGAGCAGTTCTTC.

DNA for the CDR3: TGTGCCAGCAGCCCGGGAGGGGGCGGACTCAATCAGCCCCAGCATTTT. Translating gives CASSPGGGGLNQPQHF. The J gene is TRBJ1-5, the V gene TRBV5-6; 7 bases agree with TRBD1. Trimming at V came to 4 bases and at J to 3 bases, leaving 10 bases not matched to a gene. Germline V CDR1 and CDR2: SGHDT, YYEEEE. This CDR3 spans 16 amino acids. The variable domain in full, with the rest retrieved from reference TRBV5-6 and TRBJ1-5, is DAGVTQSPTHLIKTRGQQVTLRCSPKSGHDTVSWYQQALGQGPQFIFQYYEEEERQRGNFPDRFSGHQFPNYSSELNVNALLLGDSALYLCASSPGGGGLNQPQHFGDGTRLSIL.

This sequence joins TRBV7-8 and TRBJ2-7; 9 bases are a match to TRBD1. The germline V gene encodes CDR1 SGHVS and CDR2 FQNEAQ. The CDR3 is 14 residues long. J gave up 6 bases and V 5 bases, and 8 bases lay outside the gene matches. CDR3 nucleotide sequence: TGTGCCAGCAGCCCAGGGACAGGGCTTTCCGAGCAGTACTTC. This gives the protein CASSPGTGLSEQYF.

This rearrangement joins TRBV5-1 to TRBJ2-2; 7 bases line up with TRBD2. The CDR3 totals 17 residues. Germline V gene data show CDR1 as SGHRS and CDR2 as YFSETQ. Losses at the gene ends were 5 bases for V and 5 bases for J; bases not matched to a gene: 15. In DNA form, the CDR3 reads TGCGCCAGCAGGCTTCTCCCGGGCGGGAGTGTGACCGGGGAGCTGTTTTTT. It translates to CASRLLPGGSVTGELFF.

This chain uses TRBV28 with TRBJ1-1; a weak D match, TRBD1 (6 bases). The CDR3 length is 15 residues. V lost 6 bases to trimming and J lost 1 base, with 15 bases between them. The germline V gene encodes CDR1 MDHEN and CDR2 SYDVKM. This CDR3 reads CASSLIQGGNTEAFF. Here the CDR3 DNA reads TGTGCCAGCAGCTTGATACAGGGTGGGAACACTGAAGCTTTCTTT.